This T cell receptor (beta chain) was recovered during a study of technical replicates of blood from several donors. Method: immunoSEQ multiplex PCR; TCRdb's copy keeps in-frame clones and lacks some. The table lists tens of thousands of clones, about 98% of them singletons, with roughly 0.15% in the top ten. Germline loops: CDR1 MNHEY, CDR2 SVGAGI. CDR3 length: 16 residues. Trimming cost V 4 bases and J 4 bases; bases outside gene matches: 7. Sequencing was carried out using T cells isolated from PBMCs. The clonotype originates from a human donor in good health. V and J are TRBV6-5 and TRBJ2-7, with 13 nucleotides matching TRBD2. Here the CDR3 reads CASSSLTSGRMYEQYF. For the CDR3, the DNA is TGTGCCAGCAGTTCTTTGACTAGCGGGAGGATGTACGAGCAGTACTTC.